The 10 T cell receptor beta chains in this list originate from one sample, sequenced in a study of PD-1 blockade in mismatch repair-deficient tumors. Assay: immunoSEQ multiplex PCR; the TCRdb copy retains only in-frame clones and omits some. The table records more than 40,000 clones, around four fifths of them present only once. The sequencing used peripheral blood, collected 4 weeks after starting pembrolizumab. The receptors shown here come from an adult with mismatch repair-deficient cancer.

The V and J genes are TRBV6-5 and TRBJ1-5; D possibly corresponds to TRBD1 (5 bases). The CDR3 totals 13 residues. Trimming stripped 6 bases from V and 5 bases from J, with 11 bases between. Germline lookup yields CDR1 MNHEY and CDR2 SVGAGI. CDR3 nucleotide sequence: TGTGCCAGCAGAGGACAATCCTATCAGCCCCAGCATTTT. Protein: CASRGQSYQPQHF.

The chain recombines TRBV6-6 with TRBJ1-5; possible D gene TRBD1, 5 bases. Germline values: CDR1 MNHNY, CDR2 SVGAGI (reference sequence). This CDR3 comprises 15 residues. V lost 2 bases, J lost 4 bases, and 12 bases lay in between. This CDR3 is CASSYQGRNNQPQHF. The CDR3, as DNA: TGTGCCAGCAGTTACCAGGGACGGAATAATCAGCCCCAGCATTTT.

The chain carries TRBV4-1 and TRBJ2-3, with D maybe TRBD2 (6 bases). Germline CDR1 reads MGHRA; CDR2 reads YSYEKL. With 7 bases removed from V and 4 bases from J, the gap between germline ends came to 12 bases. CDR3 length: 13 amino acids. DNA for the CDR3: TGCGCCAGCAAGGAGGGCCTCCCAGATACGCAGTATTTT. It is translated as CASKEGLPDTQYF.

V and J are TRBV12-5 and TRBJ1-4, with TRBD1 identical over 7 bases. Germline V gene data show CDR1 as LGHNT and CDR2 as FRNRAP. The length of the CDR3 is 14 residues. V lost 6 bases and J lost 8; bases outside the gene matches: 9. The CDR3 bases are TGTGCTAGTGGCCAGACAGGGAGGGGCGAAAAACTGTTTTTT. Translation gives CASGQTGRGEKLFF.

The V gene is TRBV6-5, the J gene TRBJ2-3; 9 nucleotides line up with TRBD1. This CDR3 region has 15 residues. Germline trimming cut 6 bases from V and 1 base from J; bases unmatched to any gene: 5. The germline V gene has CDR1 MNHEY and CDR2 SVGAGI. CDR3 loop: CASRVTGGRTDTQYF. CDR3 in DNA: TGTGCCAGCAGGGTCACAGGGGGCCGCACAGATACGCAGTATTTT.

The V call is TRBV9, the J call TRBJ2-3; TRBD2 agrees at 8 bases. V was pared by 5 bases and J by 5 bases, with 13 bases of the junction left unmatched. The CDR3 extends over 16 amino acids. The germline V gene has CDR1 SGDLS and CDR2 YYNGEE. This chain's CDR3 is CASSSPSGRYLDTQYF. The CDR3 nucleotides are TGTGCCAGCAGTTCTCCTAGCGGGCGATACCTAGATACGCAGTATTTT.

This clone was detected once. The V and J genes are TRBV30 and TRBJ1-2; possibly TRBD1 for D (5 bases). The length of the CDR3 is 13 residues. CDR1 GTSNPN and CDR2 SVGIG come from the germline V gene (reference sequence). V lost 1 base, J lost 4 bases, and 10 bases lay in between. The DNA for the CDR3 is TGTGCCTGGAGTGCAGGGAAGGGCTATGGCTACACCTTC. Translation: CAWSAGKGYGYTF.

The chain carries TRBV12-5 and TRBJ2-1, with TRBD2 matching 9 bases. Unmatched junction bases numbered 15, after V lost 3 bases and J lost 0 bases. This CDR3 region has 20 residues. CDR1 is LGHNT, CDR2 FRNRAP, per germline. The DNA of the CDR3 is TGTGCTAGTGGTTTAACCGGACTAGCGATTGTCACCCGCTCCTACAATGAGCAGTTCTTC. It specifies CASGLTGLAIVTRSYNEQFF. Variable domain in full (rest from reference TRBV12-5 and TRBJ2-1): DARVTQTPRHKVTEMGQEVTMRCQPILGHNTVFWYRQTMMQGLELLAYFRNRAPLDDSGMPKDRFSAEMPDATLATLKIQPSEPRDSAVYFCASGLTGLAIVTRSYNEQFFGPGTRLTVL.

This clone was detected only a few times. Additional DNA sequences in this sample encode the identical CDR3. V gene TRBV19 combines with J gene TRBJ2-5; D gene uncertain. The CDR3 sequence is 12 residues long. V dropped 3 bases and J dropped 5 bases, with 7 bases sitting between them. In germline, CDR1 is LNHDA, CDR2 SQIVND (reference sequence). The CDR3 loop reads CASSIAGETQYF. CDR3 DNA sequence: TGTGCCAGTAGTATCGCTGGGGAGACCCAGTACTTC.

The chain employs TRBV5-1 and TRBJ2-1; D is possibly TRBD1 or TRBD2 (5 bases each). The CDR3 spans 18 residues. V lost 0 bases and J 1 base, leaving 17 bases between the germline ends. From germline, CDR1 is SGHRS and CDR2 YFSETQ. CDR3 residues: CASSLGVSGPGSYNEQFF. CDR3 nucleotide sequence: TGCGCCAGCAGCTTGGGAGTCTCGGGGCCAGGGTCCTACAATGAGCAGTTCTTC.